This paragraph covers one T cell receptor beta chain sequence. Its antigen remains unknown. Germline CDR1 is KGHDR and CDR2 is SFDVKD. There are 12 residues in the CDR3. V dropped 7 bases and J dropped 8; count of bases not matched to a gene: 4. This sample was included in a study of T cell responses to AZD1222 COVID-19 vaccine. Study-wide findings and caveats: There were repertoire samples only from the period after the peak T cell response. Mostly white British, mostly female donors; authors suggested clonal diversity may be underestimated. Spike-specific TCR breadth and depth were elevated following two AZD1222 doses. Nearly half of spike-specific TCRs reportedly target variant regions that are unmutated in the B.1.351 and B.1.1.7 variants.

Only in-frame clones appear in the TCRdb table, and some are missing; sequencing was by immunoSEQ multiplex PCR. The table records roughly 100,000 clones, roughly 90% of them present only once. The receptor comes from an adult in good health. The J gene is TRBJ2-1, the V gene TRBV24-1; TRBD1 matches at 7 bases. The starting material was peripheral blood, obtained on day 0 of AZD1222 vaccination. The CDR3 here is CATSSTGDEQFF. The CDR3, as DNA: TGTGCCACCAGCAGTACAGGGGATGAGCAGTTCTTC.